This TCR beta chain is drawn from a study of neoadjuvant anti-PD-1 for oral cavity cancer. Regarding the study as a whole: Non-responders to neoadjuvant nivolumab had significantly more clonal PBMC T cells than responders. Treg/Th17 ratio rose with pretreatment blood and fell with post-treatment tumor TCRbeta clonality.

Six replicates per PBMC sample, mostly from roughly 450 ng of genomic DNA. The protocol was immunoSEQ multiplex PCR, while the TCRdb copy is restricted to in-frame clones and leaves out a portion. Found here are around 31,000 clones, around nine tenths of them singletons; the top ten hold approximately 3.7%. With respect to this clone: Its specificity is not known.

The CDR3 loop spans 13 amino acids. CDR1 is MNHEY and CDR2 is SVGAGI in the germline V gene. Trimming took off 3 bases at V and 4 bases at J, with 9 bases between the two ends. The source material was PBMCs, sampled before nivolumab (anti-PD-1) treatment. This TCR was sampled from a person between 40 and 85 years old with oral cavity squamous cell carcinoma. J is TRBJ2-5 and V is TRBV6-5; D might be TRBD1 (6 bases). The CDR3 nucleotides are TGTGCCAGCAGTTATGGGGGCTCAGAGACCCAGTACTTC. Protein: CASSYGGSETQYF.